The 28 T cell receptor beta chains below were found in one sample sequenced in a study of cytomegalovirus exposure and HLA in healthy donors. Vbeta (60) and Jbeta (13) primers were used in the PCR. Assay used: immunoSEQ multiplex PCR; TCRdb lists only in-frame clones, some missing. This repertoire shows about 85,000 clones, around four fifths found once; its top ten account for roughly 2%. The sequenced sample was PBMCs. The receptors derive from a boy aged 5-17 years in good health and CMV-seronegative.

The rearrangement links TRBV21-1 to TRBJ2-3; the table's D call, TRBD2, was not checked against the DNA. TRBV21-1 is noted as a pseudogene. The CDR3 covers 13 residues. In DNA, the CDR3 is TGTGCCAGCAGCGCGGGGGAGCGGAGAACGCAGTATTTT. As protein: CASSAGERRTQYF.

The CDR3 sequence is CALTPLTGELFF. The DNA for the CDR3 is TGTGCTCTAACCCCTTTAACCGGGGAGCTGTTTTTT. This sequence joins TRBV30 and TRBJ2-2, with unresolved D. This CDR3 has 12 residues. Germline-derived CDR1 and CDR2 are GTSNPN and SVGIG (reference sequence).

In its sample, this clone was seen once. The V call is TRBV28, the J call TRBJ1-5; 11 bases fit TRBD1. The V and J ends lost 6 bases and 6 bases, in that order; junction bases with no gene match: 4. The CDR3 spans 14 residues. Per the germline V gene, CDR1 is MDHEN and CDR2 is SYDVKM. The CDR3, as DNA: TGTGCCAGCAGACCGGGACAGGGGGGTCAGCCCCAGCATTTT. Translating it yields CASRPGQGGQPQHF.

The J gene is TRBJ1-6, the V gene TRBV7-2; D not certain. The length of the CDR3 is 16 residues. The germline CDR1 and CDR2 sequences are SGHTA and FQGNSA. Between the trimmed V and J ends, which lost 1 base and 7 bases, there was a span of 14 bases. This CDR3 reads CASSLGHDTPNSPLHF. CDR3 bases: TGTGCCAGCAGCTTAGGTCACGACACACCAAATTCACCCCTCCACTTT. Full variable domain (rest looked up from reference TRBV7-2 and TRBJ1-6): GAGVSQSPSNKVTEKGKDVELRCDPISGHTALYWYRQSLGQGLEFLIYFQGNSAPDKSGLPSDRFSAERTGGSVSTLTIQRTQQEDSAVYLCASSLGHDTPNSPLHFGNGTRLTVT.

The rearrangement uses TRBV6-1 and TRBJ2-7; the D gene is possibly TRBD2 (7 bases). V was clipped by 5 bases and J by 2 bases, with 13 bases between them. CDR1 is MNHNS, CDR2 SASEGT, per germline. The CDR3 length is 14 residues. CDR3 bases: TGTGCCAGCAGTCGGGGGGCGGTCCCCTACGAGCAGTACTTC. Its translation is CASSRGAVPYEQYF.

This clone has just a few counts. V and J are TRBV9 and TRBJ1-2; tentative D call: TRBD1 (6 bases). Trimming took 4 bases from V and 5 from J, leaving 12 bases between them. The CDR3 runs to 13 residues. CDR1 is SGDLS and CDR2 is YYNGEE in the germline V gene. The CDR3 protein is CASSTGTPYGYTF. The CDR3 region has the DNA TGTGCCAGCAGCACCGGGACACCGTATGGCTACACCTTC.

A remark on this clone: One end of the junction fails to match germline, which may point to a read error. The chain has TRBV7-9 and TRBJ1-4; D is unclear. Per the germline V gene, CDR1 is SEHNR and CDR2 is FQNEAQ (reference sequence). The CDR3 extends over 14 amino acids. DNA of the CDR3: TGTGCCAGCAGCCTCCGGACGGACCGGGAAAAGCTGTTTTTT. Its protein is CASSLRTDREKLFF.

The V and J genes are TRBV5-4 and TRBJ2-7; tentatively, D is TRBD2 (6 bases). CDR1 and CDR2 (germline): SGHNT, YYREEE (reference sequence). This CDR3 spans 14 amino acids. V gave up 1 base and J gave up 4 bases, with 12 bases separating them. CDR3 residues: CASSLYGSSYEQYF. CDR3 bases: TGTGCCAGCAGCTTGTACGGGAGCTCTTACGAGCAGTACTTC. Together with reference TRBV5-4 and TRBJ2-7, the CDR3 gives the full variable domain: ETGVTQSPTHLIKTRGQQVTLRCSSQSGHNTVSWYQQALGQGPQFIFQYYREEENGRGNFPPRFSGLQFPNYSSELNVNALELDDSALYLCASSLYGSSYEQYFGPGTRLTVT.

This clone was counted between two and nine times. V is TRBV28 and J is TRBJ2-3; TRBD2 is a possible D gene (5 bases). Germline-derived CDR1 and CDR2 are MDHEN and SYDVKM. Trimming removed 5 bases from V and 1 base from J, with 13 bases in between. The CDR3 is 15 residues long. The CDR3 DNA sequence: TGTGCCAGCAGTGACCGTGGGCGGGGCACAGATACGCAGTATTTT. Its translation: CASSDRGRGTDTQYF.

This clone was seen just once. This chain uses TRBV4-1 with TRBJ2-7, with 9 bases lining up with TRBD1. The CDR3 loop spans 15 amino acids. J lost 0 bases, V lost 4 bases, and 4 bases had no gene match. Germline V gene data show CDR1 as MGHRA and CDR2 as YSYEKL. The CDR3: CASSLLGQGSYEQYF. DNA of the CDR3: TGCGCCAGCAGCCTCCTGGGACAGGGCTCCTACGAGCAGTACTTC.

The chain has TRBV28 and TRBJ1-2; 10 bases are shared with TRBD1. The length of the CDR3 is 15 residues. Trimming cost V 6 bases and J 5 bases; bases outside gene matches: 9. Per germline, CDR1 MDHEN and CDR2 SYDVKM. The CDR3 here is CASRTDRGRMYGYTF. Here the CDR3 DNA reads TGTGCCAGCAGGACTGACAGGGGGCGTATGTATGGCTACACCTTC.

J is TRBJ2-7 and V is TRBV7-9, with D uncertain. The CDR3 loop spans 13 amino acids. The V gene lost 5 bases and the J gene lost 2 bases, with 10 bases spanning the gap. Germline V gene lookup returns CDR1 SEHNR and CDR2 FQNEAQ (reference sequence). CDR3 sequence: CASSDSNPYEQYF. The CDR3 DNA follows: TGTGCCAGCAGCGACTCGAACCCCTACGAGCAGTACTTC.

The CDR3 nucleotides are TGTGCCAGCAGCTTAGCAGACGACAGATCATTCTTT. Protein product: CASSLADDRSFF. This rearrangement joins TRBV7-9 to TRBJ1-1, with D possibly matching TRBD1 (5 bases). CDR3 length equals 12 residues. Between the trimmed V and J ends, which lost 0 bases and 14 bases, there was a span of 13 bases. Per germline, CDR1 SEHNR and CDR2 FQNEAQ (reference sequence).

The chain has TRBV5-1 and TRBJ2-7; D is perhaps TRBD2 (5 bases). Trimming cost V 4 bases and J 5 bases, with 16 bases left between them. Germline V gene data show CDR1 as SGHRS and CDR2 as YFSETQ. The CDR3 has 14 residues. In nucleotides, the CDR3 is TGCGCCAGCAGCCCAAGTCTAGCTTCGAACGAGCAGTACTTC. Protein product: CASSPSLASNEQYF.

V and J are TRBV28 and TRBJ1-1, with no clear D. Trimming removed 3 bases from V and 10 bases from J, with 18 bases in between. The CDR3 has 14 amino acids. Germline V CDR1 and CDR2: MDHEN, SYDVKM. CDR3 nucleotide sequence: TGTGCCAGCAGTTTTCGACACGAAGATGAAGGAGCTTTCTTT. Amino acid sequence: CASSFRHEDEGAFF.

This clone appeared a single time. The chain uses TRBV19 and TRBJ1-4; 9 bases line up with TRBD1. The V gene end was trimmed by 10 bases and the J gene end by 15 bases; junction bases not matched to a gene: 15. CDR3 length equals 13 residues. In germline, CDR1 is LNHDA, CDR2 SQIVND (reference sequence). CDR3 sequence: CATAGTGLSLVFF. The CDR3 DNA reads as TGTGCCACAGCCGGGACAGGGTTGAGTTTGGTGTTTTTT.

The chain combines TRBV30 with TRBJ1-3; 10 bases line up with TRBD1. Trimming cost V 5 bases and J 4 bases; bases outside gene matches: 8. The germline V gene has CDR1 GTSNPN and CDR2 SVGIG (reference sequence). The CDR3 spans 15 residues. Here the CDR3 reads CAWYLPGQGGNTIYF. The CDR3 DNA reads TGTGCCTGGTACCTCCCGGGACAGGGGGGAAACACCATATATTTT.

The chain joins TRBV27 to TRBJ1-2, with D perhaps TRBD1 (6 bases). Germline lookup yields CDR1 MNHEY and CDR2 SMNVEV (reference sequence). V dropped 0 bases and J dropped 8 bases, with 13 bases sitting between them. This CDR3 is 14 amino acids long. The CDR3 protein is CASSLSRGLPGYTF. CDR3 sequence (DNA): TGTGCCAGCAGTTTATCGCGGGGGCTCCCCGGCTACACCTTC.

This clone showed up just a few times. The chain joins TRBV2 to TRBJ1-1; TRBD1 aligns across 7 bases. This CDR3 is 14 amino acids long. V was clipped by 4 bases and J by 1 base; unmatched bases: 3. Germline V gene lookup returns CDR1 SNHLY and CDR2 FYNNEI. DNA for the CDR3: TGTGCCAGCAGTGGGGGACAGACGAACACTGAAGCTTTCTTT. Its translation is CASSGGQTNTEAFF.

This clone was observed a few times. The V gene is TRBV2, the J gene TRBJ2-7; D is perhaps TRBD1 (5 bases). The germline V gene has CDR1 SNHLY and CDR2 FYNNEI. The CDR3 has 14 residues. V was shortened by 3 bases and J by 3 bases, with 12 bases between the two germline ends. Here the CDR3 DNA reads TGTGCCAGCAGTGATCACAGGACAAGCTACGAGCAGTACTTC. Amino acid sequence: CASSDHRTSYEQYF.

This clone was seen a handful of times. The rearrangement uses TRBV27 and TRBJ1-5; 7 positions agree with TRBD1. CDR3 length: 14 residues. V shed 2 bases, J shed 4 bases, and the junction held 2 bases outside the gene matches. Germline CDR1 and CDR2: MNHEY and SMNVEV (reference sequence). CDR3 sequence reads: CASSLGTVNQPQHF. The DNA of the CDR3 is TGTGCCAGCAGTTTAGGGACAGTTAATCAGCCCCAGCATTTT.

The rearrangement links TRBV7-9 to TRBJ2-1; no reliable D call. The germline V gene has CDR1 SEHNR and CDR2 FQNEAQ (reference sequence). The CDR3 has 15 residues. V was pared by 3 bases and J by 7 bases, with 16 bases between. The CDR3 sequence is CASSFRHDGTNEQFF. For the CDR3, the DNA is TGTGCCAGCAGCTTTCGACACGACGGTACGAATGAGCAGTTCTTC.

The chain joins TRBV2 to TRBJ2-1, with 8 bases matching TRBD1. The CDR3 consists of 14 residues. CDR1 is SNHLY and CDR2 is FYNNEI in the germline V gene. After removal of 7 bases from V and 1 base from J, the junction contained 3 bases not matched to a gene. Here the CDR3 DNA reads TGTGCCAGCACGGGACAGGTATCCTACAATGAGCAGTTCTTC. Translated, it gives CASTGQVSYNEQFF.

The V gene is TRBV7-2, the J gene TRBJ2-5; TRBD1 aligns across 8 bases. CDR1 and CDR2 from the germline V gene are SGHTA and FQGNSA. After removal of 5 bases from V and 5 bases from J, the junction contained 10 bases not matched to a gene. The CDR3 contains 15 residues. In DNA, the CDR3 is TGTGCCAGCAGCCTCCGACAGGGGAATTTTGAGACCCAGTACTTC. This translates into CASSLRQGNFETQYF.

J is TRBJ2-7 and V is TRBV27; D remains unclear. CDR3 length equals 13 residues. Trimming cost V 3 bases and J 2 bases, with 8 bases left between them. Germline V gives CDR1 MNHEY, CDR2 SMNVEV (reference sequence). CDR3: CASSLARPYEQYF. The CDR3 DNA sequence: TGTGCCAGCAGTTTGGCCCGCCCCTACGAGCAGTACTTC.

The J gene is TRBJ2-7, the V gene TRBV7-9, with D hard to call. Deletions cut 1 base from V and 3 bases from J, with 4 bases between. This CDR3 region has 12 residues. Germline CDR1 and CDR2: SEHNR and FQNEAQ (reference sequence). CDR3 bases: TGTGCCAGCAGCTTAGATATCTACGAGCAGTACTTC. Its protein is CASSLDIYEQYF. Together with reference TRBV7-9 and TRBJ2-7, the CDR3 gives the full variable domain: DTGVSQNPRHKITKRGQNVTFRCDPISEHNRLYWYRQTLGQGPEFLTYFQNEAQLEKSRLLSDRFSAERPKGSFSTLEIQRTEQGDSAMYLCASSLDIYEQYFGPGTRLTVT.

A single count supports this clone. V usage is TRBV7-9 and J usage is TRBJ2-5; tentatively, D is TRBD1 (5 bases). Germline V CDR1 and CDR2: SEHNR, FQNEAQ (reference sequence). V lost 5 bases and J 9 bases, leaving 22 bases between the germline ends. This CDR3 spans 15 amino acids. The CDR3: CASSPTVKGIGAQYF. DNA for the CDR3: TGTGCCAGCAGCCCTACTGTGAAGGGCATAGGGGCCCAGTACTTC.

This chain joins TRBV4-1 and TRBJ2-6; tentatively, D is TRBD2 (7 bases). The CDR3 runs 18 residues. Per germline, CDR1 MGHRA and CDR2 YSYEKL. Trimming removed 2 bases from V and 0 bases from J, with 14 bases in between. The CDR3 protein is CASSQLGGAISGANVLTF. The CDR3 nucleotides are TGCGCCAGCAGCCAATTAGGGGGGGCGATCTCTGGGGCCAACGTCCTGACTTTC.